This TCR beta chain derives from a study of vaccination and CD4 T cells after COVID-19. In the study overall: There were six male and four female convalescents, and two of them were Hispanic.

Cultured CD4+ T cells had their DNA profiled by the Oncomine TCR Beta short-read assay. Once CD4+ T cells had been cultured, genomic DNA was extracted from them. TCRdb recomputed calls from the PCR reads with MiXCR, one row per CDR3 protein. This sample has about 20,000 distinct CDR3 sequences; about 50% occur once, and the top ten carry 6% to 7.5%. A word on this clonotype: Its antigen is as yet unknown.

The treatment was: roughly ten-day PBMC culture with coronavirus spike peptide pools or control peptides (ViraFEST assay). The ends were cut back, 5 bases at V and 5 bases at J, with 15 bases in the middle. Germline V gene lookup returns CDR1 SGHNT and CDR2 YENEEA. The CDR3 spans 14 residues. The sequenced material came from CD4+ T cells from blood, cultured in vitro. V and J are TRBV11-3 and TRBJ1-1, with D unresolved. The receptor was isolated from a human donor who had recovered from COVID-19. CDR3 protein: CASSLTAGRTEAFF. DNA for the CDR3: TGTGCCAGCAGCCTCACAGCCGGTCGTACTGAAGCTTTCTTT. The whole variable domain, filled in from reference TRBV11-3 and TRBJ1-1, reads EAGVVQSPRYKIIEKKQPVAFWCNPISGHNTLYWYLQNLGQGPELLIRYENEEAVDDSQLPKDRFSAERLKGVDSTLKIQPAELGDSAVYLCASSLTAGRTEAFFGQGTRLTVV.